The rows below give T cell receptor beta chains drawn from one sample of a study of T cell repertoires in cytomegalovirus infection. TCRdb re-called the reads through MiXCR, storing one row per CDR3 protein. The data hold around 200,000 distinct CDR3 sequences, with about a sixth observed a single time. Source material: CD8+ T cells from PBMCs. The receptors were gathered from a human donor in good health (CMV status not recorded). Some clones in this sample may be carry-over from other donors' samples. Each CDR3 is given with its conserved first and last residue. Fields, in order: clone size, V gene, D gene, J gene, CDR3 protein, CDR3 DNA. A D gene is named only where the DNA matches it firmly. Rows may omit the clone size; those that give it use once, few, many or a size class.

clone size: few
V gene: TRBV4-3
D gene: TRBD1
J gene: TRBJ2-5
CDR3 protein: CASSQSRLMTGGGETQYF
CDR3 DNA: TGCGCCAGCAGCCAATCTCGATTAATGACAGGGGGCGGTGAGACCCAGTACTTC

clone size: -
V gene: TRBV14
D gene: -
J gene: TRBJ1-5
CDR3 protein: CASSRGSLGDQPQHF
CDR3 DNA: TGTGCCAGCAGCCGAGGGTCACTTGGAGATCAGCCCCAGCATTTT

clone size: -
V gene: TRBV5-1
D gene: -
J gene: TRBJ2-7
CDR3 protein: CASSLAGGLAYEQYF
CDR3 DNA: TGCGCCAGCAGCTTGGCCGGAGGGCTTGCCTACGAGCAGTACTTC

clone size: few
V gene: TRBV29-1
D gene: TRBD2
J gene: TRBJ2-7
CDR3 protein: CSVVGLDSYEQYF
CDR3 DNA: TGCAGCGTTGTGGGACTAGACTCCTACGAGCAGTACTTC

clone size: few
V gene: TRBV12-3/TRBV12-4
D gene: -
J gene: TRBJ1-1
CDR3 protein: CASSFSGGSHEAFF
CDR3 DNA: TGTGCCAGCAGTTTCTCGGGGGGCTCTCATGAAGCTTTCTTT

clone size: -
V gene: TRBV15
D gene: -
J gene: TRBJ1-5
CDR3 protein: CATSRPRDLRGQPQHF
CDR3 DNA: TGTGCCACCAGCAGGCCACGGGACTTGAGAGGTCAGCCCCAGCATTTT

clone size: -
V gene: TRBV6-5
D gene: -
J gene: TRBJ2-1
CDR3 protein: CASSFRERDGEQFF
CDR3 DNA: TGTGCCAGCAGTTTCAGGGAGAGAGATGGTGAGCAGTTCTTC

clone size: -
V gene: TRBV7-8
D gene: TRBD1
J gene: TRBJ2-7
CDR3 protein: CASSLPGQLSGEQYF
CDR3 DNA: TGTGCCAGCAGCTTACCGGGACAGCTATCGGGCGAGCAGTACTTC

clone size: few
V gene: TRBV5-5
D gene: -
J gene: TRBJ1-1
CDR3 protein: CASSLEGIEAFF
CDR3 DNA: TGTGCCAGCAGCTTGGAGGGGATTGAAGCTTTCTTT

clone size: few
V gene: TRBV28
D gene: -
J gene: TRBJ1-5
CDR3 protein: CASTLGADSNQPQHF
CDR3 DNA: TGTGCCAGCACCCTCGGAGCCGATTCCAATCAGCCCCAGCATTTT

clone size: -
V gene: TRBV2
D gene: TRBD1
J gene: TRBJ1-5
CDR3 protein: CASSEGQGGQPQHF
CDR3 DNA: TGTGCCAGCAGTGAGGGACAGGGGGGTCAGCCCCAGCATTTT

clone size: -
V gene: TRBV7-2
D gene: TRBD1
J gene: TRBJ1-2
CDR3 protein: CASSSMTGREYGYTF
CDR3 DNA: TGTGCCAGCAGCTCGATGACAGGGAGGGAGTATGGCTACACCTTC

clone size: -
V gene: TRBV6-5
D gene: -
J gene: TRBJ2-7
CDR3 protein: CASSYGDIDYEQYF
CDR3 DNA: TGTGCCAGCAGTTACGGGGACATCGACTACGAGCAGTACTTC

clone size: few
V gene: TRBV7-2
D gene: TRBD1
J gene: TRBJ2-4
CDR3 protein: CASSPIGGSGPKNIQYF
CDR3 DNA: TGTGCCAGCAGCCCCATAGGGGGCAGTGGACCCAAAAACATTCAGTACTTC

clone size: few
V gene: TRBV29-1
D gene: -
J gene: TRBJ2-7
CDR3 protein: CSVEKSYEQYF
CDR3 DNA: TGCAGCGTTGAGAAGTCCTACGAGCAGTACTTC

clone size: few
V gene: TRBV6-1
D gene: -
J gene: TRBJ1-5
CDR3 protein: CASSHIPGGQRNQPQHF
CDR3 DNA: TGTGCCAGCAGTCATATCCCCGGCGGGCAACGCAATCAGCCCCAGCATTTT

clone size: -
V gene: TRBV28
D gene: TRBD1
J gene: TRBJ2-2
CDR3 protein: CASSFGDRGLSGELFF
CDR3 DNA: TGTGCCAGCAGTTTTGGGGACAGGGGGCTCAGCGGGGAGCTGTTTTTT

clone size: -
V gene: TRBV11-2
D gene: -
J gene: TRBJ2-1
CDR3 protein: CASSPAFPSGPHEQFF
CDR3 DNA: TGTGCCAGCAGTCCGGCCTTCCCGTCGGGTCCGCATGAGCAGTTCTTC

clone size: -
V gene: TRBV4-1
D gene: -
J gene: TRBJ1-1
CDR3 protein: CASSQDPMTGALKAFF
CDR3 DNA: TGCGCCAGCAGCCAAGATCCGATGACAGGCGCATTGAAGGCTTTCTTT

clone size: few
V gene: TRBV7-9
D gene: TRBD2
J gene: TRBJ2-5
CDR3 protein: CASSSLLAGETQYF
CDR3 DNA: TGTGCCAGCAGCTCCCTATTAGCGGGGGAGACCCAGTACTTC

clone size: -
V gene: TRBV5-6
D gene: -
J gene: TRBJ2-7
CDR3 protein: CASSDHDWKPYEQYF
CDR3 DNA: TGTGCCAGCAGCGATCATGACTGGAAGCCCTACGAGCAGTACTTC

clone size: -
V gene: TRBV12-3/TRBV12-4
D gene: -
J gene: TRBJ2-7
CDR3 protein: CASSFISSPSEQYF
CDR3 DNA: TGTGCCAGCAGTTTCATAAGTAGTCCCTCCGAGCAGTACTTC

clone size: -
V gene: TRBV28
D gene: TRBD1
J gene: TRBJ1-5
CDR3 protein: CASSLLTGVQPQHF
CDR3 DNA: TGTGCCAGCAGTTTATTGACAGGGGTTCAGCCCCAGCATTTT

clone size: -
V gene: TRBV4-3
D gene: -
J gene: TRBJ1-5
CDR3 protein: CASSQEWGQGSEHF
CDR3 DNA: -